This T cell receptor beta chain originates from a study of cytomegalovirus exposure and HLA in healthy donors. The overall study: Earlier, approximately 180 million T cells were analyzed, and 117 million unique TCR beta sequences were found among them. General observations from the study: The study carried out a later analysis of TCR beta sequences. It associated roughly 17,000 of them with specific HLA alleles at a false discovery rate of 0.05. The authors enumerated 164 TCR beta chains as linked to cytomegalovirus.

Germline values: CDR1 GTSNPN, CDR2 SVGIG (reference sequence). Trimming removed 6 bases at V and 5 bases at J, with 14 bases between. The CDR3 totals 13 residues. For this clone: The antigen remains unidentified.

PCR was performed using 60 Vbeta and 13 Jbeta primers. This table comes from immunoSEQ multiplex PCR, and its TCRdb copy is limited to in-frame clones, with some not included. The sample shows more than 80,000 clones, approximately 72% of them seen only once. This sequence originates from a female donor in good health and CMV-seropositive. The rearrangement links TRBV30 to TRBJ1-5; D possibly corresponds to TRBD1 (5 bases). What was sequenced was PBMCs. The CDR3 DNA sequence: TGTGCCTGTCAGGACTCGGGGGATCAGCCCCAGCATTTT. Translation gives CACQDSGDQPQHF. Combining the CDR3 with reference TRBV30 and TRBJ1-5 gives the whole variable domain SQTIHQWPATLVQPVGSPLSLECTVEGTSNPNLYWYRQAAGRGLQLLFYSVGIGQISSEVPQNLSASRPQDRQFILSSKKLLLSDSGFYLCACQDSGDQPQHFGDGTRLSIL.